The T cell receptor (beta chain) described here comes from a study of T-cell reconstitution after alpha-beta-depleted transplantation in children. Study-level points and caveats: Several hundred expanded graft clones reportedly supplied alpha-beta T cells about two months after transplant. Once a year had passed after transplant, T-cell counts and diversity came mostly from newly produced T cells. Some patients owed their high day-60 TCRbeta diversity to surviving recipient T cells and thymic progenitors.

Germline CDR1 reads GTSNPN; CDR2 reads SVGIG (reference sequence). Between the trimmed V and J ends, which lost 0 bases and 6 bases, there was a span of 8 bases. The CDR3 totals 12 residues. The TCRbeta library was prepared with unique molecular identifiers. TCRdb redid the calling of the PCR reads with MiXCR, one entry per CDR3 protein. The table has fewer than 700,000 distinct CDR3 sequences, under 30% seen once; the top ten hold around 14%. This clonotype showed up many times. The antigen remains unidentified. This clonotype originated in a boy under two years old who had a stem cell transplant for acute myeloid leukemia, so the T cells may come from the graft donor. This sample comprised PBMCs, mostly from graft donor cells, obtained 360 days after TCRalphabeta/CD19-depleted stem cell transplant. The chain couples TRBV30 to TRBJ1-1; D is perhaps TRBD1 (5 bases). The CDR3 DNA reads TGTGCCTGGAGTGTAAAGGGGCCTGAAGCTTTCTTT. Protein sequence: CAWSVKGPEAFF.